These T cell receptor beta chains were read from a single sample in a study of T cell responses to AZD1222 COVID-19 vaccine. This table comes from immunoSEQ multiplex PCR, and its TCRdb copy is limited to in-frame clones, with some not included. The sample holds approximately 150,000 clones, approximately 87% seen once. The sequencing here drew on peripheral blood, taken 28 days after the second AZD1222 dose. These receptors were collected from an adult who received the AZD1222 COVID-19 vaccine. CDR3s include the opening cysteine and the closing phenylalanine or tryptophan. Fields, in order: J gene, V gene, D gene, clone size, CDR3 protein, CDR3 DNA. D genes are given only for firm matches. Size is omitted from some rows. Given values are once, few, many or a class for expanded clones.

TRBJ1-2 | TRBV6-1 | NA | NA | CASSELAGPTDYGYTF | TGTGCCAGCAGTGAATTAGCCGGTCCTACAGACTATGGCTACACCTTC
TRBJ1-5 | TRBV19 | NA | NA | CASSPSWDQPQHF | TGTGCCAGTAGTCCCAGTTGGGATCAGCCCCAGCATTTT
TRBJ1-6 | TRBV6-5 | NA | NA | CASSFLSEGSPLHF | TGTGCCAGCAGTTTTTTGAGTGAGGGTTCACCCCTCCACTTT
TRBJ1-5 | TRBV30 | TRBD1 | NA | CAYKRTGILPSNQPQHF | TGTGCCTACAAAAGGACAGGGATCTTACCTAGCAATCAGCCCCAGCATTTT
TRBJ2-2 | TRBV7-6 | NA | NA | CASSLAPYYRGGTGELFF | TGTGCCAGCAGCTTAGCGCCTTACTATAGGGGGGGCACCGGGGAGCTGTTTTTT
TRBJ1-6 | TRBV5-6 | NA | NA | CASSAQGVVNSPLHF | TGTGCCAGCAGCGCCCAAGGGGTCGTTAATTCACCCCTCCACTTT
TRBJ1-2 | TRBV25-1 | TRBD1 | once | CASTGTEDHGYTF | TGTGCCAGCACAGGGACAGAGGACCATGGCTACACCTTC
TRBJ1-1 | TRBV2 | NA | NA | CASSASEGNTEAFF | TGTGCCAGCAGTGCTTCAGAGGGGAACACTGAAGCTTTCTTT
TRBJ1-4 | TRBV5-8 | NA | NA | CASSLKVAVGEKLFF | TGTGCCAGCAGCCTGAAGGTTGCGGTGGGTGAAAAACTGTTTTTT
TRBJ1-4 | TRBV6-2/TRBV6-3 | TRBD1 | NA | CASSYDQQGMEEKLFF | TGTGCCAGCAGTTACGACCAACAGGGGATGGAAGAAAAACTGTTTTTT
TRBJ2-7 | TRBV7-9 | TRBD1 | NA | CASSFRDRIYEQYF | TGTGCCAGCAGCTTCCGGGACAGGATCTACGAGCAGTACTTC
TRBJ1-1 | TRBV7-6 | NA | NA | CASSSTTGLGTEAFF | TGTGCCAGCAGCTCGACAACCGGGCTTGGCACTGAAGCTTTCTTT
TRBJ2-1 | TRBV7-9 | TRBD2 | NA | CASRRTSGGANEQFF | TGTGCCAGCAGACGCACTAGCGGGGGGGCCAATGAGCAGTTCTTC
TRBJ1-2 | TRBV7-8 | TRBD1 | NA | CASSSLLPGQGYGYTF | TGTGCCAGCAGCTCACTGCTCCCGGGACAGGGCTATGGCTACACCTTC
TRBJ2-5 | TRBV7-2 | NA | NA | CASSRGRQETQYF | TGTGCCAGCAGCAGGGGTCGACAAGAGACCCAGTACTTC
TRBJ1-6 | TRBV5-1 | NA | NA | CASSPFRGGSSYNSPLHF | TGCGCCAGCAGCCCCTTCCGAGGAGGGAGCTCCTATAATTCACCCCTCCACTTT
TRBJ2-1 | TRBV7-6 | NA | NA | CASSVADRSQSSYNEQFF | TGTGCCAGCAGCGTGGCCGATCGAAGCCAGAGTTCCTACAATGAGCAGTTCTTC
TRBJ1-1 | TRBV6-5 | TRBD1 | NA | CASNPGQLNTEAFF | TGTGCCAGCAATCCGGGACAGCTGAACACTGAAGCTTTCTTT
TRBJ1-2 | TRBV18 | TRBD1 | once | CASSPQTGERRGYTF | TGTGCCAGCTCACCACAAACAGGGGAGCGGCGCGGCTACACCTTC
TRBJ2-3 | TRBV30 | TRBD2 | NA | CAWNPLAGYTDTQYF | TGTGCCTGGAATCCTCTAGCGGGGTACACAGATACGCAGTATTTT
TRBJ2-3 | TRBV7-2 | TRBD2 | NA | CASSLAPGLAGLDTQYF | TGTGCCAGCAGCTTAGCGCCGGGACTAGCGGGATTGGATACGCAGTATTTT
TRBJ1-6 | TRBV18 | NA | NA | CASSPEGYNSPLHF | TGTGCCAGCTCACCGGAAGGTTACAATTCACCCCTCCACTTT
TRBJ1-6 | TRBV13 | NA | NA | CASSPDPNSPLHF | TGTGCCAGCAGCCCGGACCCGAATTCACCCCTCCACTTT
TRBJ2-6 | TRBV27 | NA | NA | CASTRLGEGSGANVLTF | TGTGCCAGCACGCGGTTGGGGGAAGGCTCTGGGGCCAACGTCCTGACTTTC
TRBJ2-5 | TRBV5-1 | NA | once | CASSSPEAGAGTQYF | TGCGCCAGCAGCTCACCCGAGGCGGGGGCAGGGACCCAGTACTTC
TRBJ2-3 | TRBV18 | NA | NA | CASSPTLPSGTDTQYF | TGTGCCAGCTCACCTACGCTGCCGTCTGGCACAGATACGCAGTATTTT
TRBJ2-1 | TRBV11-2 | NA | NA | CASSSDFGGEQFF | TGTGCCAGCAGCTCCGACTTTGGTGGTGAGCAGTTCTTC
TRBJ2-3 | TRBV7-9 | NA | NA | CASSSVAGPDTQYF | TGTGCCAGCAGCTCCGTTGCTGGGCCAGATACGCAGTATTTT
TRBJ1-6 | TRBV6-5 | NA | NA | CALRRLNSPLHF | TGTGCCCTCAGAAGACTTAATTCACCCCTCCACTTT
TRBJ1-1 | TRBV27 | NA | NA | CASSRQLNTEAFF | TGTGCCAGCAGTAGACAGCTGAACACTGAAGCTTTCTTT
TRBJ2-2 | TRBV10-3 | TRBD1 | NA | CATRQGDTGELFF | TGTGCCACCCGACAGGGCGACACCGGGGAGCTGTTTTTT
TRBJ2-5 | TRBV7-2 | NA | NA | CASSNYGQETQYF | TGTGCCAGCAGCAATTACGGCCAAGAGACCCAGTACTTC
TRBJ1-2 | TRBV7-9 | TRBD1 | NA | CASSPGQNNGYTF | TGTGCCAGCAGCCCGGGACAGAATAATGGCTACACCTTC
TRBJ2-7 | TRBV2 | NA | NA | CASTLNLGYEQYF | TGTGCCAGCACGCTAAACCTAGGGTACGAGCAGTACTTC
TRBJ2-7 | TRBV18 | NA | NA | CASSPTKQGYEQYF | TGTGCCAGCTCACCAACTAAGCAGGGCTACGAGCAGTACTTC
TRBJ2-2 | TRBV7-6 | NA | NA | CASSLGPTGELFF | TGTGCCAGCAGCTTAGGCCCCACCGGGGAGCTGTTTTTT
TRBJ1-6 | TRBV10-3 | TRBD1 | once | CAISESGQGSPLHF | TGTGCCATCAGTGAGTCGGGACAGGGTTCACCCCTCCACTTT
TRBJ2-5 | TRBV5-1 | TRBD2 | NA | CASRRTSGEYQETQYF | TGCGCCAGCAGGCGGACTAGCGGAGAGTACCAAGAGACCCAGTACTTC
TRBJ2-3 | TRBV5-1 | TRBD2 | NA | CASSLAGGQNTQYF | TGCGCCAGCAGCCTAGCGGGGGGGCAGAATACGCAGTATTTT
TRBJ2-7 | TRBV7-9 | NA | once | CASRPTGSYSFAGEQYF | TGTGCCAGCAGACCTACCGGGAGCTACTCTTTTGCGGGGGAGCAGTACTTC
TRBJ1-2 | TRBV5-1 | NA | NA | CASSLAPDYGYTF | TGCGCCAGCAGCTTGGCACCGGACTATGGCTACACCTTC
TRBJ2-7 | TRBV2 | NA | NA | CASSGKLGGSYEQYF | TGTGCCAGCAGTGGAAAATTGGGAGGTTCCTACGAGCAGTACTTC
TRBJ1-1 | TRBV6-5 | TRBD1 | NA | CASREGQGSEAFF | TGTGCCAGCAGGGAGGGACAGGGATCTGAAGCTTTCTTT
TRBJ1-1 | TRBV18 | NA | NA | CASSRTSHGVNTEAFF | TGTGCCAGCTCCCGGACCTCCCATGGGGTGAACACTGAAGCTTTCTTT
TRBJ1-2 | TRBV30 | NA | NA | CAWGGRGRRQSYTF | TGTGCCTGGGGTGGGAGGGGCAGGCGGCAGAGCTACACCTTC
TRBJ1-2 | TRBV21-1 | NA | NA | CASSIRQLYGYTF | TGTGCCAGCAGCATCCGACAGCTCTATGGCTACACCTTC
TRBJ1-3 | TRBV3-1/TRBV3-2 | NA | few | CASSLQSSGNTIYF | TGTGCCAGCAGCCTACAGAGCTCTGGAAACACCATATATTTT
TRBJ2-2 | TRBV21-1 | NA | NA | CASSKEGGDTGELFF | TGTGCCAGCAGCAAAGAGGGAGGGGACACCGGGGAGCTGTTTTTT
TRBJ1-5 | TRBV3-1/TRBV3-2 | NA | NA | CASSQGPNQGQPQHF | TGTGCCAGCAGCCAAGGCCCTAATCAGGGCCAGCCCCAGCATTTT
TRBJ2-7 | TRBV30 | NA | NA | CAWSGGGEQYF | TGTGCCTGGAGCGGAGGGGGCGAGCAGTACTTC
TRBJ1-6 | TRBV30 | NA | NA | CAWSEGSPLHF | TGTGCCTGGAGTGAGGGTTCACCCCTCCACTTT
TRBJ1-5 | TRBV29-1 | NA | NA | CSVGQTSGQPQHF | TGCAGCGTTGGGCAGACAAGTGGTCAGCCCCAGCATTTT
TRBJ1-1 | TRBV7-9 | NA | NA | CASSYDSLNTEAFF | TGTGCCAGCAGCTACGACAGCCTGAACACTGAAGCTTTCTTT
TRBJ1-5 | TRBV12-3/TRBV12-4 | NA | NA | CASSWTDEQPQHF | TGTGCCAGCAGTTGGACGGACGAACAGCCCCAGCATTTT
TRBJ2-7 | TRBV5-5 | TRBD1 | NA | CASSLVGTGAYEQYF | TGTGCCAGCAGCTTGGTCGGGACAGGGGCCTACGAGCAGTACTTC
TRBJ1-1 | TRBV2 | NA | NA | CASSEAGGTEAFF | TGTGCCAGCAGTGAGGCTGGGGGTACTGAAGCTTTCTTT
TRBJ1-1 | TRBV7-9 | NA | NA | CASALTEAFF | TGTGCCAGCGCCCTCACTGAAGCTTTCTTT
TRBJ1-1 | TRBV7-3 | NA | NA | CASSLVRALNTEAFF | TGTGCCAGCAGCCTAGTCCGGGCCTTGAACACTGAAGCTTTCTTT
TRBJ1-2 | TRBV29-1 | NA | NA | CSVRDAYGYTF | TGCAGCGTCCGGGACGCTTATGGCTACACCTTC
TRBJ2-2 | TRBV5-6 | NA | NA | CASSTGLEYTGELFF | TGTGCCAGCAGTACAGGGTTGGAGTACACCGGGGAGCTGTTTTTT